Here is one T cell receptor (beta chain) with its context. This record belongs to a study of T cell responses to AZD1222 COVID-19 vaccine. Sequenced by immunoSEQ multiplex PCR; TCRdb stores in-frame clones only, minus some. The repertoire holds roughly 97,000 clones, with roughly 91% as singletons. Losses at the gene ends were 6 bases for V and 1 base for J; bases not matched to a gene: 8. The CDR3 sequence is 17 residues long. CDR1 KGHDR and CDR2 SFDVKD come from the germline V gene. The source of this sequence is an adult in good health. Source: peripheral blood, taken on day 0 of AZD1222 vaccination. The rearrangement links TRBV24-1 to TRBJ2-1, with 10 bases that match TRBD2. The DNA for the CDR3 is TGTGCCACCAGTAGGGGCGCAGCGGGGGGGTCCTACAATGAGCAGTTCTTC. This codes for CATSRGAAGGSYNEQFF.